This TCR beta chain was obtained from a study of blood T cell repertoires in COVID-19. Method: immunoSEQ multiplex PCR; TCRdb's copy keeps in-frame clones and lacks some. The sample has about 87,000 clones, roughly 84% seen once; the top ten hold 2.5% to 3.5%. The sequencing input was peripheral blood. The receptor was isolated from a woman older than 75 with COVID-19, enrolled during active disease.

Written as DNA, the CDR3 is TGTGCTAGTGGCTACAGGGTTAACTCCTACAATGAGCAGTTCTTC. Amino acid sequence: CASGYRVNSYNEQFF. The rearrangement links TRBV12-5 to TRBJ2-1; D is perhaps TRBD1 (6 bases). V lost 6 bases, J lost 0 bases, and 12 bases lay in between. The CDR3 covers 15 residues. Germline V gene sequence: CDR1 LGHNT, CDR2 FRNRAP.